The rows below give T cell receptor beta chains drawn from one sample of a study of T cells expressing NK-cell markers. From its re-call of the 5' RACE reads, TCRdb lists each CDR3 protein once, without DNA. The sample holds roughly 420,000 distinct CDR3 sequences. The sequenced material came from blood T cells: a sorted CD56 or NKG2C T cell subset, CD4+ or CD8+ T cells, or bulk PBMC T cells (not recorded which). The receptors were sampled from a woman between 18 and 70 years old in good health. Each CDR3 is given with its conserved first and last residue.

TRBV7-2,TRBJ1-2,CASSTSQGVGGYTF
TRBV6-1,TRBJ2-3,CASRTSGTDTQYF
TRBV30,TRBJ1-4,CAWSVARFNEKLFF
TRBV30,TRBJ2-5,CAWKGVGETQYF
TRBV3-1,TRBJ2-4,CASSQRGTYKNIQYF
TRBV14,TRBJ2-6,CASSQGTTTGANVLTF
TRBV7-2,TRBJ2-3,CASSSPSGLTSGATQYF
TRBV10-3,TRBJ2-7,CAISETGASYEQYF
TRBV27,TRBJ2-1,CASSFYGGPQFF
TRBV20-1,TRBJ2-5,CSSTIQETQYF
TRBV9,TRBJ1-1,CASSVWEGVNTEAFF
TRBV12-3/TRBV12-4,TRBJ2-1,CASSLQASGYNEQFF
TRBV20-1,TRBJ2-3,CSAPGTGGGGDTQYF
TRBV11-2,TRBJ1-2,CASSLKALSGYTF
TRBV20-1,TRBJ2-2,CSARDPQREEGTGELFF
TRBV24-1,TRBJ2-2,CATSALPVSPGELFF
TRBV5-4,TRBJ1-6,CASRLSSYNSPLHF
TRBV30,TRBJ2-5,CAWSVGVQTAQYF
TRBV3-1,TRBJ2-7,CASSPWDSNYEQYF
TRBV5-1,TRBJ1-4,CASSYGGRGDTNEKLFF
TRBV18,TRBJ2-1,CASSPLPATGPSSYNEQFF
TRBV30,TRBJ1-1,CAWSVTGRRMNTEAFF
TRBV10-3,TRBJ1-2,CAISQLGGHYGYTF
TRBV20-1,TRBJ2-1,CSARQGWYNEQFF
TRBV25-1,TRBJ2-2,CASSEATPNTGELFF
TRBV11-1,TRBJ2-2,CASIEKGAVSGSWTGELFF
TRBV5-6,TRBJ2-7,CASSKTGPLSQLDYEQYF
TRBV14,TRBJ2-7,CASSQGPTGLYEQYF
TRBV5-6,TRBJ1-1,CASSLRGVPAEAFF
TRBV7-8,TRBJ2-7,CASSRSAPAGGYEQYF
TRBV3-1,TRBJ1-5,CASSNRGFSAQPQHF
TRBV29-1,TRBJ2-2,CSVYIPGQGIGELFF
TRBV18,TRBJ1-5,CASSPSDSNQPQHF
TRBV5-1,TRBJ2-4,CASSLWGQRENIQYF
TRBV18,TRBJ1-3,CASSTTGSSGNTIYF
TRBV20-1,TRBJ2-7,CSAPGTGFHEQYF
TRBV7-2,TRBJ2-3,CASSLERATDTQYF